One sample yielded the 9 T cell receptor beta chains listed below, sequenced in a study of shared clonotypes between healthy human individuals. Sequenced by immunoSEQ multiplex PCR; TCRdb stores in-frame clones only, minus some. The repertoire has roughly 1,100,000 clones, about 77% of them found once; the top ten carry about 1.5%. The material sequenced was memory CD4+ T cells sorted from blood. Subset: CD45RA-negative fraction. These receptors came from a young man in good health.

The chain combines TRBV5-4 with TRBJ1-3; D unresolved. Trimming took 0 bases from V and 3 from J, leaving 16 bases between them. This CDR3 region has 17 residues. Germline CDR1 reads SGHNT; CDR2 reads YYREEE (reference sequence). CDR3 region: CASSLDPLAEHGNTIYF. The CDR3 DNA reads TGTGCCAGCAGCTTGGACCCCTTGGCAGAGCATGGAAACACCATATATTTT.

This chain uses TRBV29-1 with TRBJ2-3; D might be TRBD2 (6 bases). Trimming pared 6 bases from V and 2 bases from J, leaving 12 bases between. The CDR3 extends over 13 amino acids. Looked up from germline, CDR1 is SQVTM and CDR2 is ANQGSEA. DNA for the CDR3: TGCAGCGTCGGGGGACTTTTCACAGATACGCAGTATTTT. It encodes CSVGGLFTDTQYF.

The table lists this clone with a count of one. The chain has TRBV5-1 and TRBJ2-1; D perhaps matches TRBD1 (5 bases). The V gene lost 0 bases and the J gene lost 6 bases, with 16 bases spanning the gap. Germline V gene lookup returns CDR1 SGHRS and CDR2 YFSETQ. CDR3 length: 16 residues. The CDR3 sequence: CASSLVPQGAGNEQFF. CDR3 in DNA: TGCGCCAGCAGCTTGGTCCCTCAGGGCGCCGGCAATGAGCAGTTCTTC. The complete variable domain, with remaining parts taken from reference TRBV5-1 and TRBJ2-1, reads KAGVTQTPRYLIKTRGQQVTLSCSPISGHRSVSWYQQTPGQGLQFLFEYFSETQRNKGNFPGRFSGRQFSNSRSEMNVSTLELGDSALYLCASSLVPQGAGNEQFFGPGTRLTVL.

This chain links TRBV4-1 with TRBJ2-7, with TRBD1 as a possible D gene (5 bases). Germline V CDR1 and CDR2: MGHRA, YSYEKL. V was shortened by 0 bases and J by 0 bases, with 15 bases between the two germline ends. The CDR3 runs 17 residues. CDR3: CASSQDGDSASSYEQYF. CDR3 coding DNA: TGCGCCAGCAGCCAAGATGGCGACAGTGCTAGCTCCTACGAGCAGTACTTC.

As to this clone: Compared with germline, one end of the junction differs, possibly owing to a read error. The chain combines TRBV20-1 with TRBJ1-4, with D possibly matching TRBD1 (6 bases). Germline V gives CDR1 DFQATT, CDR2 SNEGSKA (reference sequence). The CDR3 contains 11 residues. The CDR3 region is CSARDRDTPVF. Written as DNA, the CDR3 is TGCAGTGCTAGAGATCGGGACACTCCCGTTTTT.

The rearrangement uses TRBV10-1 and TRBJ2-1, with 16 bases fitting TRBD2. Germline V CDR1 and CDR2: WNHNN, SYGVQD (reference sequence). Losses at the gene ends were 4 bases for V and 5 bases for J; bases not matched to a gene: 2. The CDR3 loop spans 16 amino acids. For the CDR3, the DNA is TGCGCCAGCAGTGGTGGGACTAGCGGGAGGGACAATGAGCAGTTCTTC. Translating it yields CASSGGTSGRDNEQFF.

This clone has only a few counts. The chain combines TRBV2 with TRBJ2-5, with D hard to call. The CDR3 is 13 amino acids. V gave up 4 bases and J gave up 0 bases, with 6 bases separating them. Germline CDR1 reads SNHLY; CDR2 reads FYNNEI. This chain's CDR3 is CASSVGYQETQYF. The DNA of the CDR3 is TGTGCCAGCAGTGTGGGGTACCAAGAGACCCAGTACTTC.

V and J are TRBV29-1 and TRBJ2-7; D is unresolved. V was clipped by 4 bases and J by 0 bases, with 7 bases between them. Germline-derived CDR1 and CDR2 are SQVTM and ANQGSEA. This CDR3 has 12 amino acids. The CDR3 DNA follows: TGCAGCGTTGCCACCAACTCCTACGAGCAGTACTTC. Its translation: CSVATNSYEQYF.

This clone was observed a handful of times. V gene TRBV21-1 combines with J gene TRBJ2-7; the D call of TRBD2 is as the table states it, not checked on the DNA. TRBV21-1 is a pseudogene locus. The CDR3 has 11 residues. CDR3 sequence reads: CASSLPYEQYF. CDR3 nucleotide sequence: TGTGCCAGCAGCCTTCCCTACGAGCAGTACTTC.